A selection of T cell receptor beta chains follows, all from one sample in a study of T cells in Graves' hyperthyroidism and ophthalmopathy. From the multiplex PCR reads, TCRdb called clonotypes with MiXCR, one entry per CDR3 protein. The table shows just under 750,000 distinct CDR3 sequences, with roughly a third occurring only once. Sequencing was performed on blood. The receptors here all came from a woman aged 40 to 49 with Graves' hyperthyroidism. The CDR3 runs from the conserved cysteine through the conserved F or W. A D gene is named only where the DNA matches it firmly. Clone size is stated in some rows and not others, as once, few, many or a class when expanded.

j_call	cdr3_length	clone_size	v_call	d_call	cdr3_nt	cdr3_aa
TRBJ2-2	19	.	TRBV7-2	.	TGTGCCAGCAGTTACCCCAGCCGCCGACAGGTTGGGCCCACCGGGGAGCTGTTTTTT	CASSYPSRRQVGPTGELFF
TRBJ1-2	16	many	TRBV6-5	TRBD1	TGTGCCAGCAGGAGAGGACAGGGGGAGATTTACTATGGCTACACCTTC	CASRRGQGEIYYGYTF
TRBJ1-2	14	many	TRBV7-2	TRBD1	TGTGCCAGCAGCTTAAGGAGGGGGCGGTATGGCTACACCTTC	CASSLRRGRYGYTF
TRBJ1-6	13	.	TRBV7-2	.	TGTGCCTGGAGGCCAACCCGGAATTCACCCCTCCACTTT	CAWRPTRNSPLHF
TRBJ1-5	14	many	TRBV6-6	.	TGTGCCAGCAGGCAGGGGAACGGCAATCAGCCCCAGCATTTT	CASRQGNGNQPQHF
TRBJ1-2	14	.	TRBV28	.	TGTGCCAGCAGACGACAGGAGCTATACTATGGCTACACCTTC	CASRRQELYYGYTF
TRBJ1-6	17	.	TRBV15	.	TGTGCCACCAGCAGGGGACTAGGGGGTACCGATAATTCACCCCTCCACTTT	CATSRGLGGTDNSPLHF
TRBJ2-7	13	.	TRBV29-1	TRBD1	TGCAGAGTTAGCCGGGACAGGAACTACGAGCAGTACTTC	CRVSRDRNYEQYF
TRBJ1-1	14	many	TRBV12-3/TRBV12-4	.	TGTGCCAGCAGTTATCATATCGGGGACACTGAAGCTTTCTTT	CASSYHIGDTEAFF
TRBJ1-2	20	.	TRBV5-4	.	TGTGCCAGCAGCCAAGTTCTCCAGAACAGGCTACCTAACCGGGGCTATGGCTACACCTTC	CASSQVLQNRLPNRGYGYTF
TRBJ2-5	12	.	TRBV10-3	.	TGTGCCATCAGTCGGGGGCAAGAGACCCAGTACTTC	CAISRGQETQYF
TRBJ2-5	15	.	TRBV5-1	TRBD2	TGCGCCAGCAGCTTGCCAGCGGGGGGGCCGGAGACCCAGTACTTC	CASSLPAGGPETQYF
TRBJ2-5	16	.	TRBV20-1	TRBD2	TGCAGTGCTAGAGATCTTAAAACGGGGGGGCAAGAGTCCCAGTACTTC	CSARDLKTGGQESQYF
TRBJ1-2	14	.	TRBV5-1	TRBD1	TGCGCCAGCAGCCTGACAGGGGGCGGTAATGGCTACACCTTC	CASSLTGGGNGYTF
TRBJ1-6	20	.	TRBV7-2	.	TGTGCCAGCAGCCAAGAGAGGGATTTCCCGTCCAGCTCCTATAATTCACCCCTCCACTTT	CASSQERDFPSSSYNSPLHF
TRBJ1-1	15	many	TRBV13	.	TGTGCCAGCAGTTCTACCGGTGCGGGGTTCGCTGAAGCTTTCTTT	CASSSTGAGFAEAFF
TRBJ1-1	14	.	TRBV6-5	TRBD1	TGTGCCAGCAGCGACCCGGGACAGGGGCCAGGAGCTTTCTTT	CASSDPGQGPGAFF
TRBJ1-2	15	few	TRBV12-3/TRBV12-4	TRBD1	TGTGCCAGCAGAGATAAAACAGGGGGCGCGGATGGCTACACCTTC	CASRDKTGGADGYTF
TRBJ1-6	15	.	TRBV20-1	.	TGCAGTGCTAGTAACCCCGGGACAAGGGATTCACCCCTCCACTTT	CSASNPGTRDSPLHF
TRBJ2-6	20	.	TRBV10-1	TRBD1	TGTGCCAGCAGCTTATTGTCCGGGGCAGGGGGATTCACTGGGGCCAACGTCCTGACTTTC	CASSLLSGAGGFTGANVLTF
TRBJ2-5	13	many	TRBV3-1	.	TGTGCCAGCAGCCAAGCGATCCAAGAGACCCAGTACTTC	CASSQAIQETQYF
TRBJ2-5	14	many	TRBV6-5	.	TGTGCCAGCAGTTACGCAGGGATTCGGGAGACCCAGTACTTC	CASSYAGIRETQYF
TRBJ1-4	19	few	TRBV7-2	TRBD1	TGTGCCAGCAGCCAGAGGGACAGGGGGCAGGGGGCAACTAATGAAAAACTGTTTTTT	CASSQRDRGQGATNEKLFF
TRBJ2-7	14	.	TRBV19	.	TGTGCCAGTAGTAATCAGGGAGGACTACGGGAGCAGTACTTC	CASSNQGGLREQYF
TRBJ1-1	13	.	TRBV6-2/TRBV6-3	.	TGTGCCAGCAGTAAACCGGAGAACACTGAAGCTTTCTTT	CASSKPENTEAFF
TRBJ2-2	16	many	TRBV7-2	.	TGTGCCAGCAGCCCTTCGACTAGTGTGCGCTCCGGGGAGCTGTTTTTT	CASSPSTSVRSGELFF
TRBJ2-5	19	.	TRBV11-2	TRBD2	TGTGCCAGCGGCCACCCTTCCGGTTGGGGGAGCGGGGTTGGAGAGACCCAGTACTTC	CASGHPSGWGSGVGETQYF
TRBJ1-4	15	.	TRBV12-3/TRBV12-4	.	TGTGCCAGCAGTTTCGAGTTTCAAGGGGTAGGGAAACTGTTTTTT	CASSFEFQGVGKLFF
TRBJ2-7	12	few	TRBV9	TRBD1	TGTGCCAGCAGCGGGACAGGCCGCGAGCAGTACTTC	CASSGTGREQYF
TRBJ2-7	16	many	TRBV12-3/TRBV12-4	.	TGTGCCAGCAGGAACCTAGTCGGGGTTGGGTTCGACGAGCAGTACTTC	CASRNLVGVGFDEQYF
TRBJ1-5	13	many	TRBV20-1	TRBD1	TGCAGTGCTAGGGACAGGGTGGACAGAGCCCAGCATTTT	CSARDRVDRAQHF
TRBJ2-7	10	many	TRBV10-3	.	TGTGCCACAAGGGAAAACGAGCAGTACTTC	CATRENEQYF
TRBJ2-5	13	once	TRBV10-3	.	TGTGCCGGCAGTTTTCGGGACGGGGAGACCCAGTACTTC	CAGSFRDGETQYF
TRBJ2-7	13	many	TRBV2	.	TGTGCCATCGGAGGAGTTTCCTACGACGAGCAGTACTTC	CAIGGVSYDEQYF
TRBJ1-3	16	.	TRBV13	.	TGTGCCAGCAGCTTAGCTTTAGGGAGCTCTGGAAACACCATATATTTT	CASSLALGSSGNTIYF
TRBJ2-7	16	.	TRBV10-3	.	TGTGCCAGCAGTTACTCGAGAACAGCCCGCTTTTCCGAGCAGTACTTC	CASSYSRTARFSEQYF
TRBJ1-5	13	many	TRBV29-1	TRBD1	TGCAGCGTTCAGGGGGGGAACCATCAGCCCCAGCATTTT	CSVQGGNHQPQHF
TRBJ1-1	15	.	TRBV15	.	TGTGCCACCAGCAGGAAGCGGGGGGGGGACACTGAAGCTTTCTTT	CATSRKRGGDTEAFF
TRBJ1-1	15	many	TRBV19	.	TGTGCCAGTAGTTGGCAGGGGTTAGGTGACACTGAAGCTTTCTTT	CASSWQGLGDTEAFF
TRBJ1-4	15	few	TRBV7-9	.	TGTGCCAGCAGCCAAAGTAGGGGTCCGGAGGAAAAACTGTTTTTT	CASSQSRGPEEKLFF
TRBJ1-1	12	many	TRBV5-1	.	TGCGCCAGCAGCTTCGGCGAAGGGCAAGCTTTCTTT	CASSFGEGQAFF
TRBJ2-5	13	.	TRBV10-2	.	TGCGCCAGCAATAATATCGGAGGGGAGACCCAGTACTTC	CASNNIGGETQYF
TRBJ2-2	15	.	TRBV19	.	TGTGCCAGTAGTACAAGGACCGCGAGCACCGGGGAGCTGTTTTTT	CASSTRTASTGELFF
TRBJ2-5	15	few	TRBV28	.	TGTGCCAGCAGTTCATCAGGGGCCGGGGGGGAGACCCAGTACTTC	CASSSSGAGGETQYF
TRBJ1-1	13	many	TRBV19	TRBD1	TGTGCCAGTAGTAAGGGGGCGTTGGCTGAAGCTTTCTTT	CASSKGALAEAFF
TRBJ1-1	14	.	TRBV11-2	TRBD1	TGTGCCAGCAGCTTTAGGACAGGCTATACTGCAGCTTTCTTT	CASSFRTGYTAAFF
TRBJ2-5	14	many	TRBV12-3/TRBV12-4	.	TGTGCCAGCTGTGCCGGGGGGACAAAAGAGACCCAGTACTTC	CASCAGGTKETQYF
TRBJ2-7	12	many	TRBV12-3/TRBV12-4	.	TGTGCCAGCACGGAGGGGGATTACGAGCAGTACTTC	CASTEGDYEQYF
TRBJ1-5	12	.	TRBV20-1	.	TGCAGTGGGGACGGAGGCAATCAGCCCCAGCATTTT	CSGDGGNQPQHF
TRBJ1-2	17	.	TRBV7-2	TRBD1	TGTGCCAGCAGCTTTCGGTTTGGACAGGATGAAAACTATGGCTACACCTTC	CASSFRFGQDENYGYTF
TRBJ2-7	15	.	TRBV20-1	.	TGCAGTGCTCGTTTAGACGGGGGCCTATCCTACGAGCAGTACTTC	CSARLDGGLSYEQYF
TRBJ1-1	12	once	TRBV7-9	.	TGTGCCAGCAGCTTTATGAGCACTGAAGCTTTCTTT	CASSFMSTEAFF
TRBJ1-1	15	.	TRBV7-9	TRBD1	TGTGCCAGCAGCTTAGCCATGGACAGGGGGCCTGTAGCTTTCTTT	CASSLAMDRGPVAFF
TRBJ1-4	14	.	TRBV6-5	TRBD1	TGTGCCAGCAGCGGGACAGCAACTAATGAAAAACTGTTTTTT	CASSGTATNEKLFF
TRBJ1-1	16	.	TRBV19	.	TGTGCCAGTAGTAGGGGGGTGGAAGTCGGGGACACTGAAGCTTTCTTT	CASSRGVEVGDTEAFF